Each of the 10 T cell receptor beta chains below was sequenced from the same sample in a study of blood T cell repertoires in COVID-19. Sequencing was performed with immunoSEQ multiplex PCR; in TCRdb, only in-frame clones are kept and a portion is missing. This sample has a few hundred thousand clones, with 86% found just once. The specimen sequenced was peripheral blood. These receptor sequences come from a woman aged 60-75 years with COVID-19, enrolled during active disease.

CDR3 coding DNA: TGTGCCAGCAGCCCAGACCGGGACAGGAGGTTTCGTGGCTACACCTTC. Protein product: CASSPDRDRRFRGYTF. V is TRBV16 and J is TRBJ1-2; 8 bases are a match to TRBD1. Germline CDR1 reads KGHSY; CDR2 reads FQNENV. The CDR3 is 16 residues long. The V and J ends lost 4 bases and 7 bases, in that order; junction bases with no gene match: 14.

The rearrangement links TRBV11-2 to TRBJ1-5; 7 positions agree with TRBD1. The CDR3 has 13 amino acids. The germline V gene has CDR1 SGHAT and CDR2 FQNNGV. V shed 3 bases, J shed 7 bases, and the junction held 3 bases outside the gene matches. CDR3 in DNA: TGTGCCAGCAGCTTGACAGGGCAACAGCCCCAGCATTTT. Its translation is CASSLTGQQPQHF.

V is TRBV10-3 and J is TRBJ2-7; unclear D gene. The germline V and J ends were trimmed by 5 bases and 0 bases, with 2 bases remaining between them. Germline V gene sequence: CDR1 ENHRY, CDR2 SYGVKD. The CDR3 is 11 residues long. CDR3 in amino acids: CAISHSYEQYF. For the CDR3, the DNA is TGTGCCATCAGTCACTCCTACGAGCAGTACTTC.

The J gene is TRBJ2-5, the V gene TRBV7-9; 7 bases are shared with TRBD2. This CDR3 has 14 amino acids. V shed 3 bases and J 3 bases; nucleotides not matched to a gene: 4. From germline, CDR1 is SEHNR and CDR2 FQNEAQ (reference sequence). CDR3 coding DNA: TGTGCCAGCAGCTTTAGTACTAGCGAAGAGACCCAGTACTTC. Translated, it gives CASSFSTSEETQYF.

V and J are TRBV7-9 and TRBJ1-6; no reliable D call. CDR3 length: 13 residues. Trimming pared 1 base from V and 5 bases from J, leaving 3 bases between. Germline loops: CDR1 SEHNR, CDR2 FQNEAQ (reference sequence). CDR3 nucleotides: TGTGCCAGCAGCTTAGTAAATAATTCACCCCTCCACTTT. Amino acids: CASSLVNNSPLHF.

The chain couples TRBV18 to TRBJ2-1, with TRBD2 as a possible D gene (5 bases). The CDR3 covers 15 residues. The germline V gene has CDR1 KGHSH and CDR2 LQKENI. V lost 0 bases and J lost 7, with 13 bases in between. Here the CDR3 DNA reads TGTGCCAGCTCACCACCAGGCCGCGGGTGGAATGAGCAGTTCTTC. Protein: CASSPPGRGWNEQFF.

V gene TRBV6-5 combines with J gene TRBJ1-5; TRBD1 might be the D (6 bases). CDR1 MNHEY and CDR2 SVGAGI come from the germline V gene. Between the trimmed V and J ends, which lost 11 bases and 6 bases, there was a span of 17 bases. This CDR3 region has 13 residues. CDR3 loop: CAFSGGGGQPQHF. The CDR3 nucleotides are TGTGCCTTCTCTGGGGGGGGCGGTCAGCCCCAGCATTTT.

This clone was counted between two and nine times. The DNA of the CDR3 is TGTGCCAGCCCTAAGTTGGGGACAGGGGAACTGGTCACTGAAGCTTTCTTT. This sequence encodes CASPKLGTGELVTEAFF. V usage is TRBV6-4 and J usage is TRBJ1-1, with TRBD1 identical over 10 bases. Per the germline V gene, CDR1 is MRHNA and CDR2 is SNTAGT. V lost 8 bases, J lost 4 bases, and 16 bases stayed unmatched. The CDR3 is 17 amino acids.

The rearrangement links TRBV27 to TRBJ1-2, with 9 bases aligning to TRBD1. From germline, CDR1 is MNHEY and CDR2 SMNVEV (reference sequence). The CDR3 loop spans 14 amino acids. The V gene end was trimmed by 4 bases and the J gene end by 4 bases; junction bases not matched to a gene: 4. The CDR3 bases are TGTGCCAGCAGTTCAGACAGGGGGGTCTATGGCTACACCTTC. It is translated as CASSSDRGVYGYTF.

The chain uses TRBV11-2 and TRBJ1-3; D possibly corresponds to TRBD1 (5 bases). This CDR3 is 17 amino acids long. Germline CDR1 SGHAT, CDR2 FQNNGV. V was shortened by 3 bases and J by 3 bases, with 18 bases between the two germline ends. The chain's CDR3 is CASSFFLDSRDGNTIYF. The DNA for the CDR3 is TGTGCCAGCAGCTTTTTTTTAGACAGCCGAGATGGAAACACCATATATTTT.